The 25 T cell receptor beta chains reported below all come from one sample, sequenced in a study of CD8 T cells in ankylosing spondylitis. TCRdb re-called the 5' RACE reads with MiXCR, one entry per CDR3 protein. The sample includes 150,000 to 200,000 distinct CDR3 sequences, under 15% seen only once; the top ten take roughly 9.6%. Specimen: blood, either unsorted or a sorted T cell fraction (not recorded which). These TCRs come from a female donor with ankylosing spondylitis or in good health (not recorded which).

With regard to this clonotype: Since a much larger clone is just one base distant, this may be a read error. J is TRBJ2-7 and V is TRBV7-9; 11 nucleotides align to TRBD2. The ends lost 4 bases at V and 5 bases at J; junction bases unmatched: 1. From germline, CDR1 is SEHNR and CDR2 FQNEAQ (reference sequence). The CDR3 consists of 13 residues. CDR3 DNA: TGTGCCAGCAGCTGGGGACTAGCGGACGAGCAGTACTTC. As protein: CASSWGLADEQYF.

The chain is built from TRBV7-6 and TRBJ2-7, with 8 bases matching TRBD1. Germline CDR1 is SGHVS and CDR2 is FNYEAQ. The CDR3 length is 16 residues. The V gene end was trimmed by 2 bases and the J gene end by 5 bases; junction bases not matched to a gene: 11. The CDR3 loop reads CASSLQKGQVWNEQYF. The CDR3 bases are TGTGCCAGCAGCTTACAGAAGGGACAGGTCTGGAACGAGCAGTACTTC.

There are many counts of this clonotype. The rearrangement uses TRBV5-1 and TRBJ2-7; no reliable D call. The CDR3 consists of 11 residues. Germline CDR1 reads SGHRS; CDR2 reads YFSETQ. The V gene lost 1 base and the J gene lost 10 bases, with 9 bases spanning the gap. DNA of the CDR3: TGCGCCAGCAGCTTGTCTGGGAAACAGTACTTC. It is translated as CASSLSGKQYF.

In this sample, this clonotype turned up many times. The CDR3 sequence: CASSSDREQFF. The DNA for the CDR3 is TGTGCCAGCAGTTCGGACAGAGAGCAGTTCTTC. V usage is TRBV12-3 or TRBV12-4 and J usage is TRBJ2-1; TRBD1 might be the D (6 bases). The CDR3 spans 11 residues. V gave up 4 bases and J gave up 10 bases, with 8 bases separating them.

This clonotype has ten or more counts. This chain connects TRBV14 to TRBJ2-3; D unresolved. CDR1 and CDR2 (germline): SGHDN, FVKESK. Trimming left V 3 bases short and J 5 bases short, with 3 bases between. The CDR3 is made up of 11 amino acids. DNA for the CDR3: TGTGCCAGCAGCCATTTAGATACGCAGTATTTT. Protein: CASSHLDTQYF.

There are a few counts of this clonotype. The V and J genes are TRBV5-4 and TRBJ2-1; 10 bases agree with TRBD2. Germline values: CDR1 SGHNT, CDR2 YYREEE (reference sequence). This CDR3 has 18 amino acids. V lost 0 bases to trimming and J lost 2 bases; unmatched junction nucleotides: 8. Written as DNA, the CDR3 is TGTGCCAGCAGCTTGGGGCTAGCGGGGGCCGCTGCCTACAATGAGCAGTTCTTC. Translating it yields CASSLGLAGAAAYNEQFF.

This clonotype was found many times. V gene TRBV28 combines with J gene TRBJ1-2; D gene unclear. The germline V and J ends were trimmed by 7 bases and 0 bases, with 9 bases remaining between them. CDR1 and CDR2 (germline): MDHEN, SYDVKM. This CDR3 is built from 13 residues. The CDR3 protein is CASMERANYGYTF. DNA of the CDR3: TGTGCCAGCATGGAGAGAGCTAACTATGGCTACACCTTC.

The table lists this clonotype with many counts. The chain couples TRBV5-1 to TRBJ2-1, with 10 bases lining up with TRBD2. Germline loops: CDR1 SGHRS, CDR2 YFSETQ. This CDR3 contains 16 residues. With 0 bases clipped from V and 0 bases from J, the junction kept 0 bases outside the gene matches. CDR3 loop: CASSLASGSSYNEQFF. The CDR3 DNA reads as TGCGCCAGCAGCTTGGCTAGCGGGAGCTCCTACAATGAGCAGTTCTTC.

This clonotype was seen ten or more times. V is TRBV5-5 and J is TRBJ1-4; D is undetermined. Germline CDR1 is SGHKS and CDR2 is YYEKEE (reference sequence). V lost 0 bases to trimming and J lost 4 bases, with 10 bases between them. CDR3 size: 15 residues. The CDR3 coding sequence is TGTGCCAGCAGCTTGGGGGCAGCGATTAATGAAAAACTGTTTTTT. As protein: CASSLGAAINEKLFF.

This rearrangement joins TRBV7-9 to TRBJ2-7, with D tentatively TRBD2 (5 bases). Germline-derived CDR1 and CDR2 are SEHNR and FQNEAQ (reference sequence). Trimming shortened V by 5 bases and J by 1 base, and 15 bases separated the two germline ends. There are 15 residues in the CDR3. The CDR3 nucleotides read TGTGCCAGCAGCCGGGCGGGCAGCAAATCCTACGAGCAGTACTTC. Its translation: CASSRAGSKSYEQYF.

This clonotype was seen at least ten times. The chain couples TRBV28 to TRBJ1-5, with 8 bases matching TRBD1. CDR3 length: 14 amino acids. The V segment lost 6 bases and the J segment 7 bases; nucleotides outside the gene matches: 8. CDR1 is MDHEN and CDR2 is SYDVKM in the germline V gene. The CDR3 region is CASSRGQGAQPQHF. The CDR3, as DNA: TGTGCCAGCAGCAGGGGGCAGGGGGCACAGCCCCAGCATTTT.

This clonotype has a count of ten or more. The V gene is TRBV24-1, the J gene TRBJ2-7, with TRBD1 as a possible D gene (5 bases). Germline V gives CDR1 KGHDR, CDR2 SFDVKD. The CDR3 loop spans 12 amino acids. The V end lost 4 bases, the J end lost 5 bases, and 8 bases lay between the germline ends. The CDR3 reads CATSELGDEQYF. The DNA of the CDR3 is TGTGCCACCAGTGAATTAGGGGACGAGCAGTACTTC.

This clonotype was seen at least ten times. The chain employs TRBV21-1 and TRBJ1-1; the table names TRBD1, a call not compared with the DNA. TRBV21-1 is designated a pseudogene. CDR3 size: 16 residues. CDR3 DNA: TGTGCCAGCAGCAAGCTTGGGCCAGGGGGGTTTGTTGAAGCTTTCTTT. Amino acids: CASSKLGPGGFVEAFF.

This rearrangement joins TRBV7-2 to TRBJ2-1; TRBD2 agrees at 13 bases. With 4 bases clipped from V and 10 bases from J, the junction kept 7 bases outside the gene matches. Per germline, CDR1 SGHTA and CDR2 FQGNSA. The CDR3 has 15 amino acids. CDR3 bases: TGTGCCAGCAGCTACCGGACTAGCGGGAGTGGAGAGCAGTTCTTC. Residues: CASSYRTSGSGEQFF.

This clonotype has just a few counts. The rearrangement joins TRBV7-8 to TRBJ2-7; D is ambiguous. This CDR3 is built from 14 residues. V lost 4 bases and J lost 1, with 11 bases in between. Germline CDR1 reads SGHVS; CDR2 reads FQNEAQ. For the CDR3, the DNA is TGTGCCAGCAGCTCCCAAGACATATCCTACGAGCAGTACTTC. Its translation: CASSSQDISYEQYF.

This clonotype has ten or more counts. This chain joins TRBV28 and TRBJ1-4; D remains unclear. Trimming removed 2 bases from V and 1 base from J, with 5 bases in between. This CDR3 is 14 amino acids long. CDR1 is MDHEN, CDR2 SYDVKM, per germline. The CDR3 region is CASSLIGTNEKLFF. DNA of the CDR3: TGTGCCAGCAGTTTAATAGGAACTAATGAAAAACTGTTTTTT.

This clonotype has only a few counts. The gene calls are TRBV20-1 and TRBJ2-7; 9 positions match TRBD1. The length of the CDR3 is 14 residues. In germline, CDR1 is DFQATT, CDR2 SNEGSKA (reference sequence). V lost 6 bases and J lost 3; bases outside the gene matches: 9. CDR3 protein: CSANTGQGIYEQYF. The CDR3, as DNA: TGCAGTGCAAACACGGGACAGGGTATCTACGAGCAGTACTTC.

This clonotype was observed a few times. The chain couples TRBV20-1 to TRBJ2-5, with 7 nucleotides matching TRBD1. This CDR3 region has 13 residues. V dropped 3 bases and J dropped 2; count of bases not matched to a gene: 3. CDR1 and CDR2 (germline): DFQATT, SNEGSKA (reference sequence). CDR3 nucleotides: TGCAGTGCTAGTGGGGGACAGCAAGAGACCCAGTACTTC. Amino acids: CSASGGQQETQYF.

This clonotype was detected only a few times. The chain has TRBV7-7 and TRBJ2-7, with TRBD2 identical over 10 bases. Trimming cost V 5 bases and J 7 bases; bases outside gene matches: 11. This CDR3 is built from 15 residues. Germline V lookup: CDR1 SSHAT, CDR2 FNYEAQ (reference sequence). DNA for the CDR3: TGTGCCAGCAGCCCCATAGCGGGAGGCGACTTGGAGCAGTACTTC. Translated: CASSPIAGGDLEQYF.

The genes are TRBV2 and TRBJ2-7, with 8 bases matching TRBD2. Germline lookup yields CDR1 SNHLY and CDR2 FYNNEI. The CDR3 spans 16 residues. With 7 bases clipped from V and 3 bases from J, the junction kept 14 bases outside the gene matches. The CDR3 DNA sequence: TGTGCCAGCACACCTCCGGGGGGAGCGGGAGACTACGAGCAGTACTTC. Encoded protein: CASTPPGGAGDYEQYF.

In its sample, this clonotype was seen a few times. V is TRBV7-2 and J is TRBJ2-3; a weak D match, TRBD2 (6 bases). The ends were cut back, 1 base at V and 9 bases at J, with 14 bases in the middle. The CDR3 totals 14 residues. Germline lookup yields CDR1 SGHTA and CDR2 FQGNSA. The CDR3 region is CASSLVGWGVTQYF. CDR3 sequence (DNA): TGTGCCAGCAGCTTAGTAGGGTGGGGGGTGACGCAGTATTTT. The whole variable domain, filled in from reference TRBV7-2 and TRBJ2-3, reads GAGVSQSPSNKVTEKGKDVELRCDPISGHTALYWYRQSLGQGLEFLIYFQGNSAPDKSGLPSDRFSAERTGGSVSTLTIQRTQQEDSAVYLCASSLVGWGVTQYFGPGTRLTVL.

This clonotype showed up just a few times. CDR3 DNA: TGTGCCAGCAGCACACAGGGTGTGGATGAAAAACTGTTTTTT. This gives the protein CASSTQGVDEKLFF. The chain recombines TRBV12-3 or TRBV12-4 with TRBJ1-4; perhaps TRBD1 as D (6 bases). V lost 6 bases and J lost 6, with 14 bases in between. The CDR3 contains 14 residues.

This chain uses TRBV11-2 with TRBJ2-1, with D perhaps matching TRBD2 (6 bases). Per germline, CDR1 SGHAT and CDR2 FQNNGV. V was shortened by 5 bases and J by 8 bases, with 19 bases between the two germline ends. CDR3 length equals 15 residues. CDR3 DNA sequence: TGTGCCAGCAGCCGACGGAGTTTAGGAGGGGATGAGCAGTTCTTC. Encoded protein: CASSRRSLGGDEQFF. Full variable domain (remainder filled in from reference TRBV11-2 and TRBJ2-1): EAGVAQSPRYKIIEKRQSVAFWCNPISGHATLYWYQQILGQGPKLLIQFQNNGVVDDSQLPKDRFSAERLKGVDSTLKIQPAKLEDSAVYLCASSRRSLGGDEQFFGPGTRLTVL.

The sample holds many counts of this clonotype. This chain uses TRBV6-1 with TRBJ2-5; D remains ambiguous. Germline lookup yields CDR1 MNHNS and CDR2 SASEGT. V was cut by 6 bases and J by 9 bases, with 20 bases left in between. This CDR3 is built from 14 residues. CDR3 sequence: CASSSETRKRPQYF. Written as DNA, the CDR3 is TGTGCCAGCAGCTCCGAGACGCGTAAGAGACCCCAGTACTTC.

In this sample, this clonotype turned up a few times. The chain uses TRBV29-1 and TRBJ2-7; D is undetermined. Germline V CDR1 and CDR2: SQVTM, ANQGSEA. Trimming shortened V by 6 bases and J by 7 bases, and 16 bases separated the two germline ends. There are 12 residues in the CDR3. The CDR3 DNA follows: TGCAGCGTCGGTGGACGGTCGTGGGAGCAGTACTTC. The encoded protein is CSVGGRSWEQYF.